Many counts were recorded for the clone carrying this T cell receptor beta chain. The time point is: newly diagnosed GD, antithyroid drugs for less than 3 months. Extracted PBMC RNA gave rise to the TCR library. This sample is drawn from a study of regulatory T cells in long-lasting Graves disease. Libraries of TCR beta came from iRepertoire HTBI primers plus Arm-PCR of CDR3 regions. TCRdb re-analysed the multiplex PCR reads in MiXCR, keeping a single row per CDR3 protein. The sample yields 350,000 to 500,000 distinct CDR3 sequences, 12% to 15% seen once. Germline loops: CDR1 SQVTM, CDR2 ANQGSEA. Trimming at V came to 6 bases and at J to 5 bases, leaving 9 bases not matched to a gene. The CDR3 contains 14 residues. These data were also reused for a study on T cells in Graves' hyperthyroidism and ophthalmopathy.

The V call is TRBV29-1, the J call TRBJ2-1; 8 bases map to TRBD1. Sequenced material: peripheral blood mononuclear cells (PBMCs), taken at new diagnosis, from a patient treated with antithyroid drugs. The TCR sequence derives from a woman between 45 and 65 years old with Graves disease. The CDR3 region is CSVAGGGGHNEQFF. The DNA of the CDR3 is TGCAGCGTCGCAGGGGGCGGAGGACACAATGAGCAGTTCTTC.